This TCR beta chain was found in a study of cytomegalovirus exposure and HLA in healthy donors. Study conclusions and caveats: The majority of TCR sequences were rare, yet some public TCRs appeared in many donors. No immune exposure information besides CMV serostatus was available.

PCR amplification relied on 60 Vbeta primers (plus 13 Jbeta primers). Produced via immunoSEQ multiplex PCR; TCRdb's table is partial and in-frame only. Its table lists 150,000 to 200,000 clones. This CDR3 comprises 16 residues. Germline loops: CDR1 SQVTM, CDR2 ANQGSEA. For this clone: Antigen unknown. Mismatch with germline at one junction end may stem from a read error.

The specimen was PBMCs. This sequence was found in a woman aged 55-69 years in good health and CMV-seronegative. The V call is TRBV29-1, the J call TRBJ2-1; TRBD2 matches 8 bases. The CDR3 nucleotides are TGCAGCGTAGGTGGGGGGACTAGGGTGTTGAACAATGGGCAGTTCTTC. It codes for CSVGGGTRVLNNGQFF.